Below are 14 T cell receptor beta chains sequenced from a single sample in a study of Ad26.COV2.S vaccination and SARS-CoV-2 variants. The table came from immunoSEQ multiplex PCR; TCRdb's copy has only in-frame clones and leaves some out. The sample has approximately 400,000 clones; about 80% are singletons. Treatment here: about 20 received Ad26.COV2.S at low or high dose, single or two shots; 5 received placebo; per-sample allocation not given. The samples were gathered on day 63 after the first injection of vaccine or placebo. The sequencing here drew on peripheral blood, taken in a trial of Ad26.COV2.S vaccine versus placebo. Receptors were obtained from a person aged 18-60 years who received the Ad26.COV2.S COVID-19 vaccine or a placebo.

The V call is TRBV5-1, the J call TRBJ1-1; 7 bases match TRBD1. The CDR3 is 15 amino acids. Trimming removed 0 bases from V and 2 bases from J; junction bases left unmatched: 4. Germline loops: CDR1 SGHRS, CDR2 YFSETQ. For the CDR3, the DNA is TGCGCCAGCAGCTTGGCCACAGGGGTCAACACTGAAGCTTTCTTT. Translated, it gives CASSLATGVNTEAFF.

This clone was observed a single time. The chain is built from TRBV24-1 and TRBJ2-7; 15 bases line up with TRBD2. Germline V gene data show CDR1 as KGHDR and CDR2 as SFDVKD. This CDR3 region has 16 residues. Unmatched junction bases numbered 6, after V lost 5 bases and J lost 5 bases. CDR3 residues: CATSGGLAGGLDEQYF. For the CDR3, the DNA is TGTGCCACCAGTGGGGGACTAGCGGGAGGATTGGACGAGCAGTACTTC.

The CDR3 DNA reads TGTGCCACCAGCGGACAACGGGACAGAAATCAGCCCCAGCATTTT. It translates to CATSGQRDRNQPQHF. V usage is TRBV15 and J usage is TRBJ1-5; 7 bases fit TRBD1. This CDR3 region has 15 residues. From germline, CDR1 is LNHNV and CDR2 YYDKDF (reference sequence). V was pared by 5 bases and J by 4 bases, with 8 bases of the junction left unmatched.

This chain links TRBV5-4 with TRBJ2-1; TRBD2 aligns across 10 bases. Germline V CDR1 and CDR2: SGHNT, YYREEE (reference sequence). The CDR3 loop spans 18 amino acids. Trimming cost V 4 bases and J 1 base; bases outside gene matches: 11. The CDR3 loop reads CASSGGTSVLGSYNEQFF. For the CDR3, the DNA is TGTGCCAGCAGCGGCGGGACTAGCGTTCTAGGGTCCTACAATGAGCAGTTCTTC.

The V gene is TRBV7-7, the J gene TRBJ2-3; TRBD1 matches at 7 bases. CDR1 SSHAT and CDR2 FNYEAQ come from the germline V gene (reference sequence). The CDR3 has 16 residues. Trimming cost V 1 base and J 3 bases; bases outside gene matches: 7. The CDR3 sequence is CASSLVTGVGTDTQYF. The DNA for the CDR3 is TGTGCCAGCAGCTTAGTCACAGGGGTGGGGACAGATACGCAGTATTTT.

The V and J genes are TRBV5-1 and TRBJ1-6; D is uncertain. CDR1 is SGHRS, CDR2 YFSETQ, per germline. This CDR3 has 15 amino acids. The V end lost 0 bases, the J end lost 4 bases, and 8 bases lay between the germline ends. The DNA for the CDR3 is TGCGCCAGCAGCTTGGCCGGTGGATATAATTCACCCCTCCACTTT. Amino acids: CASSLAGGYNSPLHF.

This chain links TRBV18 with TRBJ2-7, with 7 nucleotides matching TRBD2. Germline CDR1 reads KGHSH; CDR2 reads LQKENI. CDR3 length: 14 amino acids. The trim removed 7 bases at V and 3 bases at J, leaving 9 bases unmatched. In DNA, the CDR3 is TGTGCCAGCTGTTCGACTAGCAGAGGCTACGAGCAGTACTTC. Its protein product is CASCSTSRGYEQYF.

The chain uses TRBV4-3 and TRBJ2-4; D remains unclear. Trimming removed 4 bases at V and 0 bases at J, with 13 bases between. The CDR3 contains 16 residues. The germline V gene encodes CDR1 LGHNA and CDR2 YSLEER. CDR3 loop: CASSRGGVVAKNIQYF. The CDR3 region has the DNA TGCGCCAGCAGCCGCGGCGGCGTTGTAGCCAAAAACATTCAGTACTTC.

This chain uses TRBV6-2 or TRBV6-3 with TRBJ2-3; unclear D gene. V was cut by 4 bases and J by 2 bases, with 7 bases left in between. Germline-derived CDR1 and CDR2 are MNHEY and SVGEGT. The CDR3 has 13 amino acids. The CDR3 protein is CASSLTSTDTQYF. In DNA form, the CDR3 reads TGTGCCAGCAGTTTGACTTCCACAGATACGCAGTATTTT.

The chain employs TRBV5-6 and TRBJ2-7; 11 positions match TRBD2. From germline, CDR1 is SGHDT and CDR2 YYEEEE. This CDR3 contains 16 residues. With 4 bases clipped from V and 0 bases from J, the junction kept 6 bases outside the gene matches. The CDR3 spells CASSPGLAGNSYEQYF. The CDR3 coding sequence is TGTGCCAGCAGCCCAGGACTAGCGGGTAACTCCTACGAGCAGTACTTC.

The chain carries TRBV30 and TRBJ2-3; 10 bases are shared with TRBD2. V gave up 0 bases and J gave up 2 bases; unmatched junction bases: 11. CDR3 length equals 18 residues. Per the germline V gene, CDR1 is GTSNPN and CDR2 is SVGIG (reference sequence). CDR3 protein: CAWSVPPRTSGFTDTQYF. The CDR3 coding sequence is TGTGCCTGGAGTGTACCCCCCAGGACTAGCGGTTTCACAGATACGCAGTATTTT.

This chain uses TRBV6-1 with TRBJ1-6; TRBD1 matches at 7 bases. There are 17 residues in the CDR3. V lost 1 base, J lost 4 bases, and 7 bases stayed unmatched. Germline CDR1 reads MNHNS; CDR2 reads SASEGT. The CDR3 reads CASSEGARGFYNSPLHF. Here the CDR3 DNA reads TGTGCCAGCAGTGAAGGGGCCAGGGGGTTTTATAATTCACCCCTCCACTTT.

This chain joins TRBV9 and TRBJ2-6; perhaps TRBD1 as D (5 bases). This CDR3 is 14 amino acids long. Germline V CDR1 and CDR2: SGDLS, YYNGEE. Trimming took off 5 bases at V and 1 base at J, with 7 bases between the two ends. CDR3 amino acids: CASRAGSGANVLTF. The CDR3 nucleotides are TGTGCCAGCAGGGCAGGGTCTGGGGCCAACGTCCTGACTTTC.

The gene calls are TRBV13 and TRBJ2-7, with a tentative D call TRBD2 (5 bases). Germline CDR1 and CDR2: PRHDT and FYEKMQ (reference sequence). V lost 3 bases, J lost 5 bases, and 14 bases lay in between. The CDR3 extends over 14 amino acids. DNA for the CDR3: TGTGCCAGCAGCTTGGCCTGGACTTCCCACGAGCAGTACTTC. It is translated as CASSLAWTSHEQYF.